Below are 7 T cell receptor beta chains sequenced from a single sample in a study of OX40 agonist ivuxolimab in advanced cancers. The protocol was immunoSEQ multiplex PCR, while the TCRdb copy is restricted to in-frame clones and leaves out a portion. The sample lists tens of thousands of clones, about 91% occurring once. The sample consisted of CD4+ or CD8+ T cells sorted from blood, taken in a trial of the OX40 agonist ivuxolimab. Source of these receptors: an adult with an advanced solid tumor such as melanoma, head and neck, liver or kidney cancer.

This chain uses TRBV9 with TRBJ2-5; D might be TRBD1 (5 bases). CDR3 length equals 15 residues. Trimming took 0 bases from V and 5 from J, leaving 14 bases between them. Germline V CDR1 and CDR2: SGDLS, YYNGEE. This CDR3 reads CASSVVGARGETQYF. The CDR3 DNA is TGTGCCAGCAGCGTAGTAGGGGCGCGTGGTGAGACCCAGTACTTC.

The chain is built from TRBV4-1 and TRBJ2-6, with a tentative D call TRBD1 (5 bases). CDR1 is MGHRA, CDR2 YSYEKL, per germline. V lost 0 bases to trimming and J lost 2 bases, with 8 bases between them. This CDR3 has 16 residues. The CDR3 DNA is TGCGCCAGCAGCCAAGACCCCAGGGCTGGGGCCAACGTCCTGACTTTC. As protein: CASSQDPRAGANVLTF.

This clone came up a few times. This chain links TRBV19 with TRBJ2-4, with D unresolved. Germline V gene data show CDR1 as LNHDA and CDR2 as SQIVND (reference sequence). CDR3 size: 14 residues. V was trimmed by 3 bases and J by 9 bases, leaving 15 bases between them. For the CDR3, the DNA is TGTGCCAGTAGTATCGGCACGGCAAATCCCATTCAGTACTTC. This translates into CASSIGTANPIQYF.

The chain has TRBV18 and TRBJ1-1, with D possibly matching TRBD1 (5 bases). The length of the CDR3 is 15 residues. Trimming shortened V by 2 bases and J by 3 bases, and 13 bases separated the two germline ends. Germline values: CDR1 KGHSH, CDR2 LQKENI. CDR3 sequence: CASSPNQGRHTEAFF. The CDR3 nucleotides read TGTGCCAGCTCACCAAACCAGGGACGTCACACTGAAGCTTTCTTT.

The V gene is TRBV30, the J gene TRBJ1-1; the D is unclear. V was trimmed by 1 base and J by 0 bases, leaving 6 bases between them. The CDR3 runs to 13 residues. Germline CDR1 and CDR2: GTSNPN and SVGIG (reference sequence). The DNA of the CDR3 is TGTGCCTGGAGTGGCTACTTGAACACTGAAGCTTTCTTT. Its translation is CAWSGYLNTEAFF.

The rearrangement joins TRBV30 to TRBJ2-3, with 9 nucleotides matching TRBD2. V shed 0 bases, J shed 6 bases, and the junction held 4 bases outside the gene matches. Germline CDR1 reads GTSNPN; CDR2 reads SVGIG (reference sequence). This CDR3 region has 14 residues. CDR3 in DNA: TGTGCCTGGAGTGTACTCGCGGGAGGGGATACGCAGTATTTT. Its protein is CAWSVLAGGDTQYF. Variable domain in full (rest from reference TRBV30 and TRBJ2-3): SQTIHQWPATLVQPVGSPLSLECTVEGTSNPNLYWYRQAAGRGLQLLFYSVGIGQISSEVPQNLSASRPQDRQFILSSKKLLLSDSGFYLCAWSVLAGGDTQYFGPGTRLTVL.

This rearrangement joins TRBV7-3 to TRBJ1-2, with D possibly matching TRBD1 (5 bases). There are 15 residues in the CDR3. Germline-derived CDR1 and CDR2 are SGHTA and FQGTGA. V was clipped by 3 bases and J by 6 bases, with 17 bases between them. The CDR3 loop is CASSFSGDLLDGYTF. The CDR3 nucleotides are TGTGCCAGCAGCTTCTCCGGGGACTTACTTGATGGCTACACCTTC. Drawing the rest from reference TRBV7-3 and TRBJ1-2, the complete variable domain is GAGVSQTPSNKVTEKGKYVELRCDPISGHTALYWYRQSLGQGPEFLIYFQGTGAADDSGLPNDRFFAVRPEGSVSTLKIQRTERGDSAVYLCASSFSGDLLDGYTFGSGTRLTVV.